This T cell receptor (beta chain) was recorded in a study of cytomegalovirus exposure and HLA in healthy donors. General observations from the study: Sequencing depth across donors, presence/absence analyses assumed, was roughly uniform. TCR beta sequences numbering 15,000 to 20,000 were associated with HLA alleles at 0.05 false discovery rate in a later analysis. In an earlier analysis, about 87% or about 30%: the productive usage of most TCR beta V segments. DRB1 showed the most TCR associations and HLA-C the fewest in a later analysis, as rates varied by HLA locus.

For this clone: Its antigen remains unidentified.

The length of the CDR3 is 17 residues. 13 Jbeta primers and 60 Vbeta primers were used for the PCR. Only in-frame clones appear in the TCRdb table, and some are missing; sequencing was by immunoSEQ multiplex PCR. The data contain roughly 190,000 clones, about 62% of them singletons. V is TRBV21-1 and J is TRBJ1-1; the table's D gene call, TRBD1, was not cross checked with the DNA. TRBV21-1 is listed as a pseudogene. Sequenced sample: PBMCs. The clonotype was recovered from a middle-aged man in good health and CMV-seronegative. The CDR3 DNA reads TGTGCCAGCAGCAAATTCCTCCGGGACAGGGTGAACACTGAAGCTTTCTTT. Translated: CASSKFLRDRVNTEAFF.